Listed below are T cell receptor beta chains from one sample, sequenced in a study of multiple sclerosis patients with progressive multifocal leukoencephalopathy. The data were produced by immunoSEQ multiplex PCR, yet TCRdb's version contains in-frame clones alone and is incomplete. The top ten clones hold roughly 1.3% of a sample with some 27,000 clones, about 90% of them seen once. The material was PBMCs, obtained from a patient treated with natalizumab. The receptors shown here come from a human donor with multiple sclerosis. Both conserved end residues are part of each CDR3. A D gene is named only where the DNA matches it firmly. Clone size appears in some rows only: once, few, many, or a class for an expanded clone.

v_call: TRBV2
d_call: TRBD2
j_call: TRBJ2-1
clone_size: few
cdr3_aa: CASLRGDSSYNEQFF
cdr3_nt: TGTGCCAGCCTACGGGGGGACTCCTCCTACAATGAGCAGTTCTTC

v_call: TRBV19
d_call: TRBD1
j_call: TRBJ2-7
clone_size: -
cdr3_aa: CASSRQGFYEQYF
cdr3_nt: TGTGCCAGTAGTCGACAGGGTTTCTACGAGCAGTACTTC

v_call: TRBV7-2
d_call: -
j_call: TRBJ2-7
clone_size: once
cdr3_aa: CASSLAGREQYF
cdr3_nt: TGTGCCAGCAGCTTAGCGGGGAGGGAGCAGTACTTC

v_call: TRBV13
d_call: -
j_call: TRBJ1-2
clone_size: -
cdr3_aa: CASSSLLVGHSINYGYTF
cdr3_nt: TGTGCCAGCAGCTCCTTGTTGGTTGGTCACAGCATTAACTATGGCTACACCTTC

v_call: TRBV30
d_call: -
j_call: TRBJ2-3
clone_size: -
cdr3_aa: CAWSDLGDTQYF
cdr3_nt: TGTGCCTGGAGTGACCTAGGAGATACGCAGTATTTT

v_call: TRBV28
d_call: -
j_call: TRBJ2-5
clone_size: -
cdr3_aa: CASRTLGVPRETQYF
cdr3_nt: TGTGCCAGCAGAACACTAGGGGTGCCAAGGGAGACCCAGTACTTC

v_call: TRBV19
d_call: -
j_call: TRBJ2-7
clone_size: -
cdr3_aa: CASTASVGYEQYF
cdr3_nt: TGTGCCAGTACCGCATCGGTTGGATACGAGCAGTACTTC

v_call: TRBV7-9
d_call: TRBD2
j_call: TRBJ2-3
clone_size: -
cdr3_aa: CASSQHSGGTSTDTQYF
cdr3_nt: TGTGCCAGCAGCCAACATAGCGGGGGGACTAGCACAGATACGCAGTATTTT

v_call: TRBV9
d_call: TRBD1
j_call: TRBJ2-3
clone_size: -
cdr3_aa: CASSRWDRASPGTDTQYF
cdr3_nt: TGTGCCAGCAGCAGGTGGGACAGGGCTTCTCCGGGCACAGATACGCAGTATTTT

v_call: TRBV6-5
d_call: TRBD1
j_call: TRBJ1-5
clone_size: -
cdr3_aa: CASGNRGGQPQHF
cdr3_nt: TGTGCCAGCGGAAACAGGGGCGGTCAGCCCCAGCATTTT

v_call: TRBV2
d_call: TRBD1
j_call: TRBJ1-4
clone_size: -
cdr3_aa: CASSGSGGKLFF
cdr3_nt: TGTGCCAGCAGTGGCTCAGGGGGAAAACTGTTTTTT

v_call: TRBV28
d_call: -
j_call: TRBJ1-6
clone_size: -
cdr3_aa: CASSLTPGQGTSPLHF
cdr3_nt: TGTGCCAGCAGTTTAACACCGGGACAAGGAACTTCACCCCTCCACTTT

v_call: TRBV27
d_call: -
j_call: TRBJ2-1
clone_size: -
cdr3_aa: CASKRAPTGNNEQFF
cdr3_nt: TGTGCCAGCAAAAGGGCCCCTACAGGGAACAATGAGCAGTTCTTC

v_call: TRBV5-1
d_call: -
j_call: TRBJ2-7
clone_size: once
cdr3_aa: CASSLDYGSLDEQYF
cdr3_nt: TGCGCCAGCAGCTTAGACTACGGGAGTTTGGACGAGCAGTACTTC

v_call: TRBV7-6
d_call: TRBD1
j_call: TRBJ2-4
clone_size: -
cdr3_aa: CASSRLAGTGGVENIQYF
cdr3_nt: TGTGCCAGCAGCCGCTTGGCGGGCACAGGGGGCGTCGAAAACATTCAGTACTTC

v_call: TRBV2
d_call: -
j_call: TRBJ2-6
clone_size: once
cdr3_aa: CASSDAGANVLTF
cdr3_nt: TGTGCCAGCAGTGATGCTGGGGCCAACGTCCTGACTTTC

v_call: TRBV2
d_call: TRBD1
j_call: TRBJ2-7
clone_size: -
cdr3_aa: CASRVTGYNEQYF
cdr3_nt: TGTGCCAGCAGGGTGACAGGGTATAACGAGCAGTACTTC

v_call: TRBV10-1
d_call: TRBD2
j_call: TRBJ2-3
clone_size: -
cdr3_aa: CASSGTSAWTQYF
cdr3_nt: TGCGCCAGCAGTGGGACTAGCGCGTGGACGCAGTATTTT

v_call: TRBV10-3
d_call: -
j_call: TRBJ1-1
clone_size: -
cdr3_aa: CAIRAYGTGNTEAFF
cdr3_nt: TGTGCCATCAGGGCCTATGGGACGGGGAACACTGAAGCTTTCTTT

v_call: TRBV18
d_call: -
j_call: TRBJ2-3
clone_size: once
cdr3_aa: CASSPYSSIHPSLSTDTQYF
cdr3_nt: TGTGCCAGCTCACCATACTCGAGTATCCATCCCTCCTTGAGCACAGATACGCAGTATTTT